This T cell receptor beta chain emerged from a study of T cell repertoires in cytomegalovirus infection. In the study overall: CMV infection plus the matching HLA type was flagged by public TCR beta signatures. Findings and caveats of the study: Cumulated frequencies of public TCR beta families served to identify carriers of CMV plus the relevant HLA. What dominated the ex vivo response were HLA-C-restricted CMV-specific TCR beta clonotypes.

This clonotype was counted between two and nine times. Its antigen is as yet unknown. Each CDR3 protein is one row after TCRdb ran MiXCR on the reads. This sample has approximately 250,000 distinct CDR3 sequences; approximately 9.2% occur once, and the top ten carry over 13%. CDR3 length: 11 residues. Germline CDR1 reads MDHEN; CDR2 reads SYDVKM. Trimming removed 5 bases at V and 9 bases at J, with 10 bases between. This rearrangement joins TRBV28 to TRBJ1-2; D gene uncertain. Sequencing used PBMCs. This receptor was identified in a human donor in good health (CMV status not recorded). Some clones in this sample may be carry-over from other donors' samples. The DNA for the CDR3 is TGTGCCAGCAGTGAAACAGTTCGCTACACCTTC. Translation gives CASSETVRYTF.